This T cell receptor (beta chain) was retrieved from a study of CXCR3-negative and CXCR3-positive naive CD8 T cells. Study summary: Sequencing yielded 140 million or so TRB reads, roughly 1.5 +/- 0.3 million per library.

Identification of naive CD8+ T cells rested on CD45RO-CCR7+CD27+CD95- status. About this clonotype itself: The antigen is undetermined.

The length of the CDR3 is 15 residues. CDR1 is SGHTA, CDR2 FQGTGA, per germline. 5' RACE that incorporated UMI labels was used to prepare the TRB cDNA libraries. TCRdb reprocessed the 5' RACE reads and reports one entry per CDR3 protein, with no DNA. The sample includes around 63,000 distinct CDR3 sequences. Study-wide findings and caveats: Naive cells positive for CXCR3 carried more hydrophobic TRB CDR3s than CXCR3-negative ones. Both naive subsets, CXCR3-negative and CXCR3-positive, displayed similar TRBV-TRBJ usage, unlike memory cells. Partially decreased CXCR3 expression was recorded after cryopreservation, and fresh PBMCs were used in most assays.

This TCR was sampled from a human donor in good health. Some clones in this sample may be carry-over from other donors' samples. This chain links TRBV7-3 with TRBJ2-3; TCRdb picks TRBD1, but there is no DNA to check that call. Sequenced: naive CXCR3+ CD8+ T cells from blood. The subset here: CD45RO-CCR7+CD27+CD95- naive CD8+ T cells expressing CXCR3 (TNR3+). The CDR3: CASSLTGQTTDTQYF.